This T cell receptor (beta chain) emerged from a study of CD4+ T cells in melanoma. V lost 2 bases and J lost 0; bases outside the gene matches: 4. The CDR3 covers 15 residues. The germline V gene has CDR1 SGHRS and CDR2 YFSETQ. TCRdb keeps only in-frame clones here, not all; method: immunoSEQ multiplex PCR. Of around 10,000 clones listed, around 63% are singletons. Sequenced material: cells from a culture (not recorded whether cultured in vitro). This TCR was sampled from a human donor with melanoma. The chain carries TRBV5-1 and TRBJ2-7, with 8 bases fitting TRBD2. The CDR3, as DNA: TGCGCCAGCAGCTTTGCGGCGGGGGGCTCCTACGAGCAGTACTTC. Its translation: CASSFAAGGSYEQYF.